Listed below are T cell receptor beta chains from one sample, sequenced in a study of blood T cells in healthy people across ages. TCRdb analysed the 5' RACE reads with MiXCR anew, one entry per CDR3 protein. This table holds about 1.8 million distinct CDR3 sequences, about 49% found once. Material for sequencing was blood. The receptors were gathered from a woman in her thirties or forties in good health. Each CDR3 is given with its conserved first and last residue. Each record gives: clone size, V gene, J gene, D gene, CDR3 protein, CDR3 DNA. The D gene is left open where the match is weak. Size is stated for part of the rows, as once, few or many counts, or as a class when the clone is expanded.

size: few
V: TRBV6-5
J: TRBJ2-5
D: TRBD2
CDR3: CASSYPTSGAQETQYF
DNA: TGTGCCAGCAGTTACCCGACTAGCGGGGCTCAAGAGACCCAGTACTTT

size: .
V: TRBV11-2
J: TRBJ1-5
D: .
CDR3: CASSFGENQPQHF
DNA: TGTGCCAGCAGCTTTGGGGAGAACCAGCCCCAGCATTTT

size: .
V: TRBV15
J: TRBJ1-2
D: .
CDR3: CATSRVRTGEDYGYTF
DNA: TGTGCCACCAGCAGAGTTAGGACGGGGGAAGACTATGGCTACACCTTC

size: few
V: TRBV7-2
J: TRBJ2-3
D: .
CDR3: CASSLMGPSSTDTQYF
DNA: TGTGCCAGCAGCTTAATGGGGCCGAGTAGCACAGATACGCAGTATTTT

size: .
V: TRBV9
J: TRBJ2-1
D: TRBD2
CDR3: CASSVGGGAGNEQFF
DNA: TGTGCCAGCAGCGTAGGCGGGGGGGCGGGTAATGAGCAGTTCTTC

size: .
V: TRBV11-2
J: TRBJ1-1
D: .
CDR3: CASSSPFVGQNTEAFF
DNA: TGTGCCAGCAGCTCCCCGTTTGTGGGACAAAACACTGAAGCTTTCTTT

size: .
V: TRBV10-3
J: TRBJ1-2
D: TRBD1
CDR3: CAIRTNQQGIARGYTF
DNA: TGTGCCATCAGGACGAATCAACAGGGGATCGCGAGGGGCTACACCTTC

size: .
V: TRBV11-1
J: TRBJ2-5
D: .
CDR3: CASSPLGEETQYF
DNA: TGTGCCAGCAGCCCCTTGGGCGAAGAGACCCAGTACTTC

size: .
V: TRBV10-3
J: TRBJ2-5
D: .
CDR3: CAISEWGRETQYF
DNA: TGTGCCATCAGTGAGTGGGGCCGGGAGACCCAGTACTTC

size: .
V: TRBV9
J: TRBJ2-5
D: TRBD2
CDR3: CACGRDTTPETQYF
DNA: TGTGCCTGCGGGAGGGACACTACCCCAGAGACCCAGTACTTC

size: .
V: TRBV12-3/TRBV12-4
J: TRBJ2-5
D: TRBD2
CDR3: CASNPGGLVETQYF
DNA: TGTGCCAGCAACCCGGGGGGGCTAGTGGAGACCCAGTACTTC

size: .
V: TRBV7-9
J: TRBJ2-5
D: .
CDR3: CASSPGAALLLSETQYF
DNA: TGTGCCAGCAGCCCTGGGGCTGCCCTCCTCTTGTCCGAGACCCAGTACTTC

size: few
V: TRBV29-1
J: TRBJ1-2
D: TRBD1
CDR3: CSVLDRVVNGYTF
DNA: TGCAGCGTTCTGGACAGGGTGGTGAATGGCTACACCTTC

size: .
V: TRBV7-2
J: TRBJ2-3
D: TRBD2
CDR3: CASSLVLAASGGADTQYF
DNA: TGTGCCAGCAGCTTAGTTTTGGCGGCTAGCGGGGGGGCGGATACGCAGTATTTT

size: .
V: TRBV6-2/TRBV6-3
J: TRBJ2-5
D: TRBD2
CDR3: CASGPPRTSGETQYF
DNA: TGTGCCAGCGGCCCCCCGAGGACTAGCGGCGAGACCCAGTACTTC

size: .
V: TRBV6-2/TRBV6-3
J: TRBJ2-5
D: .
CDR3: CASTPIGLETQYF
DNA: TGTGCCAGCACCCCTATCGGTCTAGAGACCCAGTACTTC

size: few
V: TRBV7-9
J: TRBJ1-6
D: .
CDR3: CASSFSGRINSPLHF
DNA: TGTGCCAGCAGCTTCTCGGGACGGATTAATTCACCCCTCCACTTT

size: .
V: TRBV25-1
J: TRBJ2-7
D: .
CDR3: CASSEGGRQAYEQYF
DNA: TGTGCCAGCAGTGAAGGGGGCCGGCAGGCCTACGAGCAGTACTTC

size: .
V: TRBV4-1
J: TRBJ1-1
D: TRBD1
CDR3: CASSQAHRGRTEAFF
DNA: TGCGCCAGCAGCCAAGCTCACAGGGGAAGGACTGAAGCTTTCTTT

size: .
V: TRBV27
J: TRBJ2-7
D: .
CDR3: CASSLRQGGMIQYF
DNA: TGTGCCAGCAGTTTACGGCAGGGAGGTATGATTCAGTACTTC

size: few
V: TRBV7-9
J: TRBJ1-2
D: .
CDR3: CASSQPNDRINYGYTF
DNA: TGTGCCAGCAGCCAGCCCAATGACAGGATAAACTATGGCTACACCTTC

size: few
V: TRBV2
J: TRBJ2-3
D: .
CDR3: CASSVFSGDTQYF
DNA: TGTGCCAGCAGTGTGTTCTCAGGGGATACGCAGTATTTT

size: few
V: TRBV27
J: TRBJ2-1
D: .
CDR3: CASRTAYYNEQFF
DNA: TGTGCCAGCAGGACAGCCTATTACAATGAGCAGTTCTTC

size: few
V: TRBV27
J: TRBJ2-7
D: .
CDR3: CASSVQFSYEQYF
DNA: TGTGCCAGCAGTGTACAGTTCTCCTACGAGCAGTACTTC

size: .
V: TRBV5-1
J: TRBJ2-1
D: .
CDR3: CASSKRTYNEQFF
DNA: TGCGCCAGCTCAAAGCGGACCTACAATGAGCAGTTCTTC

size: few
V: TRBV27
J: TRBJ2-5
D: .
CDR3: CASSMGRNKETQYF
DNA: TGTGCCAGCAGCATGGGACGGAACAAAGAGACCCAGTACTTC

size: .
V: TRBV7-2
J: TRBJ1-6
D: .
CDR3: CASSSGTAYGSPLHF
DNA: TGTGCCAGCAGCTCCGGGACTGCCTATGGATCACCCCTCCACTTT